This entry lists 8 T cell receptor beta chains sequenced from one sample in a study of blood T cell repertoires in COVID-19. Libraries were prepared by immunoSEQ multiplex PCR; TCRdb keeps only in-frame clonotypes and omits some of them. The table records some 87,000 clones, over 60% of them present only once. The sequenced sample consisted of peripheral blood. These receptors all stem from a woman at least 80 years old with active or convalescent COVID-19.

CDR3 DNA: TGTGCCAGCAGCTTGACAGGGTACAATGAGCAGTTCTTC. This translates into CASSLTGYNEQFF. The rearrangement joins TRBV7-3 to TRBJ2-1; the match to TRBD1 covers 7 bases. The CDR3 is made up of 13 amino acids. CDR1 is SGHTA and CDR2 is FQGTGA in the germline V gene. V lost 3 bases, J lost 4 bases, and 0 bases stayed unmatched.

J is TRBJ2-7 and V is TRBV5-5; D unclear. Germline V gives CDR1 SGHKS, CDR2 YYEKEE (reference sequence). This CDR3 has 13 amino acids. The V end lost 1 base, the J end lost 3 bases, and 8 bases lay between the germline ends. CDR3 loop: CASSLPHNYEQYF. The DNA of the CDR3 is TGTGCCAGCAGCTTGCCACACAACTACGAGCAGTACTTC.

The chain links TRBV4-3 to TRBJ1-6, with 9 bases aligning to TRBD1. Looked up from germline, CDR1 is LGHNA and CDR2 is YSLEER. The CDR3 covers 15 residues. After removal of 4 bases from V and 10 bases from J, the junction contained 8 bases not matched to a gene. In nucleotides, the CDR3 is TGCGCCAGCAGCCTGGACAGGGGTATAGAATCACCCCTCCACTTT. Translating it yields CASSLDRGIESPLHF.

The chain recombines TRBV3-1 (or the pseudogene TRBV3-2) with TRBJ2-1; a weak D match, TRBD2 (5 bases). Trimming cost V 5 bases and J 11 bases, with 16 bases left between them. Germline CDR1 and CDR2: LGHDT and YNNKEL (reference sequence). This CDR3 has 13 amino acids. The CDR3, as DNA: TGTGCCAGCAGCGCCAATGCCGAGGGTCAGCAGTTCTTC. It specifies CASSANAEGQQFF.

The rearrangement uses TRBV5-1 and TRBJ1-4; D remains ambiguous. V was pared by 4 bases and J by 2 bases, with 6 bases between. Germline lookup yields CDR1 SGHRS and CDR2 YFSETQ. The CDR3 covers 13 residues. CDR3 region: CASSPITNEKLFF. The CDR3, as DNA: TGCGCCAGCAGCCCCATTACTAATGAAAAACTGTTTTTT.

The rearrangement joins TRBV5-1 to TRBJ2-3; 8 positions agree with TRBD1. The CDR3 covers 15 residues. The J segment lost 3 bases and the V segment lost 4 bases, leaving 7 bases of the junction unmatched. The germline V gene has CDR1 SGHRS and CDR2 YFSETQ. CDR3 in amino acids: CASSLQGDRTDTQYF. The CDR3 DNA reads as TGCGCCAGCAGCCTACAGGGGGATCGGACAGATACGCAGTATTTT.

The V gene is TRBV27, the J gene TRBJ1-2; the D is unclear. Germline V CDR1 and CDR2: MNHEY, SMNVEV (reference sequence). The CDR3 totals 14 residues. V was trimmed by 4 bases and J by 6 bases, leaving 15 bases between them. Here the CDR3 DNA reads TGTGCCAGCAGTTCAGTCCCGCGGGGAAATGGCTACACCTTC. Amino acid sequence: CASSSVPRGNGYTF.

The genes are TRBV9 and TRBJ2-3; 11 bases agree with TRBD2. Germline V gene sequence: CDR1 SGDLS, CDR2 YYNGEE. V was clipped by 4 bases and J by 2 bases; unmatched bases: 3. The CDR3 extends over 15 amino acids. The CDR3 DNA follows: TGTGCCAGCAGCCATAGCGGGGGGGTCACAGATACGCAGTATTTT. Amino acids: CASSHSGGVTDTQYF.